This T cell receptor beta chain was obtained from a study of Ad26.COV2.S vaccination and SARS-CoV-2 variants. Study-wide findings and caveats: Substantial breadth was reported for post-vaccination spike-specific CD8+ and CD4+ T cells. Ad26.COV2.S recipients had broader spike-specific TCRs (P = 0.0014).

A word on this clone: Its antigen remains unidentified.

TCRdb's table, derived via immunoSEQ multiplex PCR, lists solely in-frame clones and lacks some. The sample lists 300,000 to 450,000 clones, 92% occurring once. The V gene lost 1 base and the J gene lost 0 bases, with 16 bases spanning the gap. This CDR3 comprises 18 residues. Per the germline V gene, CDR1 is MGHRA and CDR2 is YSYEKL. The chain has TRBV4-1 and TRBJ1-5; perhaps TRBD1 as D (5 bases). The sequence was obtained from a human donor who had recovered from COVID-19. The starting material was peripheral blood, obtained after recovery from COVID-19. The CDR3 DNA sequence: TGCGCCAGCAGCCAAGTGGACATGGGATTCCATAGCAATCAGCCCCAGCATTTT. Its translation is CASSQVDMGFHSNQPQHF.